Reported below is one T cell receptor (beta chain). Per the original data handling: Estimation of nucleated cell counts relied on the amplification of reference gene primers. Using immunoSEQ multiplex PCR, the repertoire was profiled, and TCRdb retains in-frame clones only, with some absent. Clonal size and the V and J genes are those of that table, whereas D and trimming came from the DNA. The repertoire holds around 150,000 clones, with around 83% as singletons. These data belong to a study of blood T cell repertoires in COVID-19. For the study at large: COVID-19 samples collected from the United States, Italy and Spain covered acute and convalescent phases.

This clonotype was obtained from a woman between 50 and 59 years old in a cohort sampled during active or convalescent COVID-19. Material for sequencing was peripheral blood.

CDR3 nucleotide sequence: TGTGCCAGCAGCTTATCTCTCCGGGCCGGGGAGCTGTTTTTT. This encodes CASSLSLRAGELFF. J is TRBJ2-2 and V is TRBV7-9; D ambiguous. This CDR3 region has 14 residues. Germline V gene lookup returns CDR1 SEHNR and CDR2 FQNEAQ (reference sequence). V was pared by 2 bases and J by 6 bases, with 10 bases between.